This T cell receptor (beta chain) was recovered during a study of blood T cell repertoires in COVID-19. CDR1 is SGDLS and CDR2 is YYNGEE in the germline V gene. The CDR3 spans 15 residues. Trimming cost V 5 bases and J 2 bases, with 16 bases left between them. The data were produced by immunoSEQ multiplex PCR, yet TCRdb's version contains in-frame clones alone and is incomplete. The table has 200,000 to 250,000 clones, around 85% seen once. This clone was observed a handful of times. The clonotype was recovered from a woman aged 45-60 years in a cohort exposed to, infected with or recovered from COVID-19 (not recorded which). The chain is built from TRBV9 and TRBJ1-1; tentative D call: TRBD1 (6 bases). The sample consisted of PBMCs or T cells enriched from blood (not recorded which). In DNA form, the CDR3 reads TGTGCCAGCAGTTCCTCTAGGGGGATTAACACTGAAGCTTTCTTT. Its translation: CASSSSRGINTEAFF.